This T cell receptor beta chain derives from a study of blood T cells in healthy people across ages. This clonotype was recorded a few times. Its antigen is as yet unknown. With a J-beta primer mix and a sample-barcoded 5' primer, a second PCR ran roughly 6 to 12 cycles. MiXCR, applied by TCRdb to the 5' RACE reads, yields one record per CDR3 protein. The sample contains around 990,000 distinct CDR3 sequences, about two fifths of which appear only once. V trimming: 4 bases; J trimming: 5 bases; junction bases outside the gene matches: 6. The CDR3 sequence is 13 residues long. Germline V gene lookup returns CDR1 DFQATT and CDR2 SNEGSKA (reference sequence). Study conclusions and caveats: There were more naive CD4+ cells and higher diversity in long-lived donors than in aged donors. Diversity figures derived from one million T cells were judged to underestimate the true value.

The rearrangement links TRBV20-1 to TRBJ2-7, with 9 positions matching TRBD1. This sequence originates from a man younger than 30 in good health. Sequencing was performed on blood. CDR3 sequence: CSAIRTGVDEQYF. CDR3 nucleotide sequence: TGCAGTGCTATCCGGACAGGGGTCGACGAGCAGTACTTC.